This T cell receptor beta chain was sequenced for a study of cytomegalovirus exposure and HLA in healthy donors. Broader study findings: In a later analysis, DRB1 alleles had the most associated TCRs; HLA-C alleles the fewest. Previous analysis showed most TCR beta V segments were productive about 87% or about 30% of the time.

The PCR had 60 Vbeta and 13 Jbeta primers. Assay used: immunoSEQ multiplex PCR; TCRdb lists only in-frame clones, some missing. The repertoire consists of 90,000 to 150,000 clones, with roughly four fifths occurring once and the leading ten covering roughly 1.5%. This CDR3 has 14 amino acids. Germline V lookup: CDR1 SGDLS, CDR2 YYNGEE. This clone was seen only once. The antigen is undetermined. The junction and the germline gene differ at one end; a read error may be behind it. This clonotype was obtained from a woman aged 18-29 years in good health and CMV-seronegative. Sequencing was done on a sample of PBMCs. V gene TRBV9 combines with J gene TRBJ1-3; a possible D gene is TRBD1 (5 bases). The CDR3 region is CASSVGNQGNTTYF. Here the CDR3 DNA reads TGTGCCAGCAGCGTAGGCAACCAGGGAAACACCACATATTTT.